Shown below are 20 T cell receptor beta chains from a single sample sequenced in a study of Tregs in tolerant kidney transplant recipients. The assay was immunoSEQ multiplex PCR, and TCRdb's table has in-frame clones only and misses some. This table holds about 30,000 clones. The sample consisted of CD8+ T cells from blood, taken before the transplant. The receptors shown here come from a human donor who received a combined kidney and bone marrow transplant.

This clone is identified as medium-sized (0.01 to 0.1%) from frequency. The CDR3 end falls 3 residues outside the read, so it is completed with the germline J gene. This chain uses TRBV18 with TRBJ1-2; tentatively, D is TRBD1 (6 bases). Germline V lookup: CDR1 KGHSH, CDR2 LQKENI. Trimming took off 3 bases at V and 3 bases at J, with 14 bases between the two ends. This CDR3 is built from 15 residues. The DNA read from the CDR3 is TGTGCCAGCTCACCCGAAGCGGGGGGCCACTATGGC. It encodes CASSPEAGGHYG. In full, the CDR3 is CASSPEAGGHYGYTF. The variable domain in full, completed from reference TRBV18 and TRBJ1-2, reads NAGVMQNPRHLVRRRGQEARLRCSPMKGHSHVYWYRQLPEEGLKFMVYLQKENIIDESGMPKERFSAEFPKEGPSILRIQQVVRGDSAAYFCASSPEAGGHYGYTFGSGTRLTVV.

Points on this clone: The DNA ends 3 residues before the CDR3 does, and the rest of the CDR3 is filled in from the germline J gene. The V and J genes are TRBV19 and TRBJ1-2, with 8 nucleotides matching TRBD1. The length of the CDR3 is 13 residues. J was trimmed by 6 bases and V by 7 bases; bases with no gene match: 7. The germline V gene has CDR1 LNHDA and CDR2 SQIVND (reference sequence). CDR3 protein: CASNDRGPDGYTF. The DNA read from the CDR3 is TGTGCCAGTAATGACAGGGGCCCCGATGGC.

With regard to this clone: Read sequence stops 3 residues before the CDR3 end, and the germline J gene provides the missing end. The V and J genes are TRBV29-1 and TRBJ2-5; 14 bases fit TRBD2. The CDR3 is 16 amino acids. CDR1 and CDR2 (germline): SQVTM, ANQGSEA. J gave up 4 bases and V 1 base, and 5 bases lay outside the gene matches. The part of the CDR3 DNA that was read is TGCAGCGTTGAAGGACTAGCGGGAGGGCTTTTAGAGACC. Encoded protein: CSVEGLAGGLLET. The entire CDR3 protein reads CSVEGLAGGLLETQYF.

Details on this clone: The CDR3 end is not reached by the read, which stops 3 residues before it; the germline J gene fills it in. The genes are TRBV19 and TRBJ2-1; 10 bases fit TRBD2. The trim removed 4 bases at V and 5 bases at J, leaving 14 bases unmatched. CDR1 and CDR2 (germline): LNHDA, SQIVND (reference sequence). There are 18 residues in the CDR3. The part of the CDR3 DNA that was read is TGTGCCAGTAGTAACCACCTTATAGCGGGAGGCAATAACAATGAG. It translates to CASSNHLIAGGNNNE. The whole CDR3 sequence reads CASSNHLIAGGNNNEQFF.

On this clone: The read ends 3 residues early relative to the CDR3; the germline J gene fills the gap. The V call is TRBV18, the J call TRBJ2-3, with D possibly being TRBD2 (5 bases). V was clipped by 5 bases and J by 4 bases, with 13 bases between them. Germline loops: CDR1 KGHSH, CDR2 LQKENI. This CDR3 is 14 amino acids long. The CDR3 protein is CASSSGLAPDTQYF. The sequenced CDR3 bases are TGTGCCAGCTCATCTGGACTTGCGCCAGATACG.

Of note for this clone: The CDR3 extends 3 residues past the end of the read, so its final part is completed from the germline J gene. This rearrangement joins TRBV6-1 to TRBJ2-7, with TRBD2 identical over 11 bases. With V trimmed by 4 bases and J by 4 bases, 6 bases remained unmatched. The CDR3 totals 15 residues. Germline lookup yields CDR1 MNHNS and CDR2 SASEGT. CDR3 amino acids: CASSGELAGVYEQYF. Partial CDR3 DNA: TGTGCCAGCAGTGGAGAACTAGCGGGAGTGTACGAG.

Comment on this clone: Read data end 3 residues before the CDR3 end; the end is taken from the germline J gene. The gene calls are TRBV7-9 and TRBJ1-2; D remains unclear. This CDR3 is built from 13 residues. Trimming took 1 base from V and 4 from J, leaving 7 bases between them. Per germline, CDR1 SEHNR and CDR2 FQNEAQ (reference sequence). The CDR3 spells CASSLGASYGYTF. CDR3 bases read: TGTGCCAGCAGCTTAGGGGCATCCTATGGC.

Worth noting for this clone: The read stops 3 residues short of the end of the CDR3; the missing end is completed from the germline J gene. The rearrangement links TRBV20-1 to TRBJ2-7; perhaps D is TRBD1 or TRBD2 (5 bases each). The CDR3 has 15 amino acids. The germline V and J ends were trimmed by 0 bases and 0 bases, with 12 bases remaining between them. From germline, CDR1 is DFQATT and CDR2 SNEGSKA (reference sequence). The CDR3 is CSARDEAGSSYEQYF. CDR3 DNA (partial): TGCAGTGCTAGAGACGAGGCAGGGAGCTCCTACGAG.

As concerns this clone: The CDR3 goes on 3 residues after the read ends, and that part is filled in from the germline J gene. The rearrangement uses TRBV7-9 and TRBJ2-1; 11 nucleotides line up with TRBD2. CDR3 length equals 15 residues. The germline gives CDR1 SEHNR, CDR2 FQNEAQ (reference sequence). J was trimmed by 7 bases and V by 1 base; bases with no gene match: 3. The sequenced part of the CDR3 DNA is TGTGCCAGCAGCTTAGGTACTAGCGGGAGTAATGAG. It codes for CASSLGTSGSNE. The full-length CDR3 reads as CASSLGTSGSNEQFF.

As for this clone: The read gets to within 3 residues of the CDR3 end, and the germline J gene fills in the rest. The chain couples TRBV6-2 or TRBV6-3 to TRBJ1-2; 7 nucleotides match TRBD1. CDR3 size: 15 residues. Germline CDR1 is MNHEY and CDR2 is SVGEGT. The V and J ends lost 2 bases and 6 bases, in that order; junction bases with no gene match: 9. The sequenced part of the CDR3 DNA is TGTGCCAGCAGTTACGGCCCAACAGGGGCTAATGGC. Translating it yields CASSYGPTGANG. The entire CDR3 sequence reads CASSYGPTGANGYTF.

Comment on this clone: The read ends 3 residues early relative to the CDR3; the germline J gene fills the gap. This chain links TRBV5-5 with TRBJ1-1; TRBD1 agrees at 10 bases. CDR1 is SGHKS and CDR2 is YYEKEE in the germline V gene (reference sequence). Trimming cost V 4 bases and J 3 bases; bases outside gene matches: 6. The CDR3 contains 15 residues. The sequenced CDR3 bases are TGTGCCAGCAGCACTCCCGGGACAGGGGACACTGAA. It is translated as CASSTPGTGDTE. The complete CDR3 protein is CASSTPGTGDTEAFF.

A word on this clone: The sequence runs out 3 residues before the end of the CDR3; the remainder is reconstructed from the germline J gene. V usage is TRBV7-2 and J usage is TRBJ1-5; possibly TRBD1 for D (6 bases). The CDR3 covers 14 residues. The V gene's germline CDR1 is SGHTA and CDR2 FQGNSA. Trimming shortened V by 5 bases and J by 0 bases, and 8 bases separated the two germline ends. The DNA read from the CDR3 is TGTGCCAGCAGCCCAGGGGTTAGCAATCAGCCC. It is translated as CASSPGVSNQP. The CDR3 reads in full as CASSPGVSNQPQHF.

CDR3 DNA (partial): TGTGCCAGCAGCCCCGGGACAGGGGTCCACGAG. Translation: CASSPGTGVHE. The whole CDR3 is CASSPGTGVHEQYF. The chain has TRBV5-4 and TRBJ2-7; 10 nucleotides line up with TRBD1. The read ends 3 residues shy of where the CDR3 ends; the end is completed using the germline J gene. CDR1 is SGHNT, CDR2 YYREEE, per germline (reference sequence). V lost 4 bases to trimming and J lost 5 bases; unmatched junction nucleotides: 6. The CDR3 has 14 amino acids.

Points on this clone: The read terminates 3 residues ahead of where the CDR3 ends, so the germline J gene completes it. The chain joins TRBV7-8 to TRBJ1-5, with D maybe TRBD1 (6 bases). CDR3 length: 17 residues. Trimming took 2 bases from V and 5 from J, leaving 19 bases between them. Per germline, CDR1 SGHVS and CDR2 FQNEAQ. CDR3: CASSLLERTAAYQPQHF. The CDR3 bases that were read are TGTGCCAGCAGCTTACTCGAAAGGACAGCAGCATATCAGCCC. Using reference TRBV7-8 and TRBJ1-5 for the parts outside the CDR3, the full variable domain is GAGVSQSPRYKVAKRGQDVALRCDPISGHVSLFWYQQALGQGPEFLTYFQNEAQLDKSGLPSDRFFAERPEGSVSTLKIQRTQQEDSAVYLCASSLLERTAAYQPQHFGDGTRLSIL.

Regarding this clone: The read terminates 3 residues before the CDR3 end, so the remaining end is supplied by the germline J gene. The J gene is TRBJ2-3, the V gene TRBV7-3, with a weak D call TRBD2 (6 bases). The V gene's germline CDR1 is SGHTA and CDR2 FQGTGA. There are 16 residues in the CDR3. The germline V and J ends were trimmed by 0 bases and 0 bases, with 10 bases remaining between them. The DNA read from the CDR3 is TGTGCCAGCAGCTTAACTAGCGGTCCGAGCACAGATACG. Residues: CASSLTSGPSTDT. The full-length CDR3 reads as CASSLTSGPSTDTQYF. The full variable domain, completed using reference TRBV7-3 and TRBJ2-3, is GAGVSQTPSNKVTEKGKYVELRCDPISGHTALYWYRQSLGQGPEFLIYFQGTGAADDSGLPNDRFFAVRPEGSVSTLKIQRTERGDSAVYLCASSLTSGPSTDTQYFGPGTRLTVL.

With respect to this clone: Read sequence stops 3 residues before the CDR3 end, and the germline J gene provides the missing end. The chain has TRBV7-8 and TRBJ1-1, with D perhaps TRBD1 (5 bases). Looked up from germline, CDR1 is SGHVS and CDR2 is FQNEAQ. The CDR3 totals 17 residues. Between the trimmed V and J ends, which lost 6 bases and 5 bases, there was a span of 25 bases. The CDR3 bases that were read are TGTGCCAGCAGGGGGCAAGAGCAGGGTTTCTGGGAAACTGAA. Translation: CASRGQEQGFWETE. The full CDR3 reads CASRGQEQGFWETEAFF.

Remarks on this clone: The read ends 3 residues shy of where the CDR3 ends; the end is completed using the germline J gene. The gene calls are TRBV7-6 and TRBJ2-1; D ambiguous. Germline loops: CDR1 SGHVS, CDR2 FNYEAQ. With 1 base removed from V and 3 bases from J, the gap between germline ends came to 16 bases. The CDR3 consists of 17 residues. CDR3 bases read: TGTGCCAGCAGCTTAGGAAGTAACGGCGGTAACTACAATGAG. It specifies CASSLGSNGGNYNE. The CDR3, in full, reads CASSLGSNGGNYNEQFF.

In regard to this clone: The read gets to within 3 residues of the CDR3 end, and the germline J gene fills in the rest. This rearrangement joins TRBV29-1 to TRBJ1-1; 9 nucleotides line up with TRBD1. Germline values: CDR1 SQVTM, CDR2 ANQGSEA. V shed 7 bases and J 0 bases; nucleotides not matched to a gene: 6. The CDR3 loop spans 14 amino acids. Incomplete CDR3 DNA: TGCAGCGCCTGGGGGACAGGGATGAACACTGAA. Its protein is CSAWGTGMNTE. From start to end, the CDR3 is CSAWGTGMNTEAFF.

A note on this clone: The CDR3 extends 3 residues past the end of the read, so its final part is completed from the germline J gene. The chain uses TRBV19 and TRBJ1-5, with 7 bases lining up with TRBD1. The V segment lost 5 bases and the J segment 2 bases; nucleotides outside the gene matches: 6. In germline, CDR1 is LNHDA, CDR2 SQIVND (reference sequence). The CDR3 is 15 amino acids. Partial CDR3 DNA: TGTGCCAGTAGTTCAACAGGGGATGGCAATCAGCCC. Its translation: CASSSTGDGNQP. The CDR3 reads in full as CASSSTGDGNQPQHF.

Notes on this clone: The read ends 3 residues shy of where the CDR3 ends; the end is completed using the germline J gene. The V and J genes are TRBV7-3 and TRBJ2-1, with 7 bases identical to TRBD1. Trimming cost V 4 bases and J 0 bases; bases outside gene matches: 6. Germline CDR1 reads SGHTA; CDR2 reads FQGTGA. The CDR3 sequence is 16 residues long. The chain's CDR3 is CASSSWAGGSYNEQFF. The sequenced CDR3 bases are TGTGCCAGCAGCTCCTGGGCAGGGGGCTCCTACAATGAG.